The subject of this entry is one T cell receptor (beta chain). V lost 6 bases and J lost 3; bases outside the gene matches: 7. Germline V lookup: CDR1 MDHEN, CDR2 SYDVKM. The CDR3 runs 16 residues. The sample originates from a study of blood T cell repertoires in COVID-19. Whole-study context: Researchers got acute and convalescent COVID-19 samples from the United States, Italy and Spain.

Participants came from fewer than 25 US areas, aged about 18 to 89 years. Participants' reported clinical history set cohort assignment. Authors' processing steps: Amplified reference gene primers provided the basis for estimating nucleated cell counts. Clones were read by immunoSEQ multiplex PCR, and TCRdb kept only the in-frame ones, dropping some. V, J and clone size reflect that table, while D and trimming were determined from the DNA. The data hold about 270,000 clones, with about nine tenths observed a single time. The sequenced material came from PBMCs or T cells enriched from blood (not recorded which). This receptor was obtained from a woman aged 55-75 years who had recovered from COVID-19. The chain carries TRBV28 and TRBJ2-7, with 14 bases lining up with TRBD2. DNA for the CDR3: TGTGCCAGCAGGACTAGCGGGAGGGCCGCTAGCTACGAGCAGTACTTC. Protein sequence: CASRTSGRAASYEQYF.